This T cell receptor (beta chain) was identified during a study of shared clonotypes between healthy human individuals. Whole-study results and caveats: Large sequencing depth failed to make sorted-subset sequencing complete, rarefaction showed.

About this clone itself: Antigen: not known.

Terminally differentiated effector memory CD45RA+ cells were excluded by CCR7 positive selection of CD45RO-negative cells. All donors were healthy HIV-negative adults lacking recent acute infections or vaccinations. Produced via immunoSEQ multiplex PCR; TCRdb's table is partial and in-frame only. The sample consists of 2 million or so clones, around 96% of them appearing once. Per germline, CDR1 LNHNV and CDR2 YYDKDF (reference sequence). The CDR3 loop spans 16 amino acids. V lost 0 bases to trimming and J lost 4 bases, with 15 bases between them. The source is a man younger than 35 in good health. The sequenced sample was naive CD8+ T cells sorted from blood. V and J are TRBV15 and TRBJ1-2; tentative D call: TRBD1 (5 bases). As DNA, the CDR3 is TGTGCCACCAGCAGAGATCTTGGCAGGGACCTCTATGGCTACACCTTC. Its protein product is CATSRDLGRDLYGYTF.